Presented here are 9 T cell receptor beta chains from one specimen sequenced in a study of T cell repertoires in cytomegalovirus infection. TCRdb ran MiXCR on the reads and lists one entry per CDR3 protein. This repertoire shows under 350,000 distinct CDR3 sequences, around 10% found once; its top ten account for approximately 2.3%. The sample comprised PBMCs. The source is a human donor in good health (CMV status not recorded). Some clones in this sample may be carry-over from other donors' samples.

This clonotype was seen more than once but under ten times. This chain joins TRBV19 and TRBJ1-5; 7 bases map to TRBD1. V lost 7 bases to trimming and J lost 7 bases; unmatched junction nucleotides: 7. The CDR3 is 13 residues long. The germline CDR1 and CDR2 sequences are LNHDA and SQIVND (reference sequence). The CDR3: CASTSTGSQPQHF. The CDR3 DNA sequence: TGTGCCAGTACCTCGACAGGGAGCCAGCCCCAGCATTTT.

The CDR3 sequence: CSVAGGIKNTEAFF. DNA of the CDR3: TGCAGCGTTGCAGGGGGCATTAAGAACACTGAAGCTTTCTTT. The rearrangement links TRBV29-1 to TRBJ1-1, with 8 bases aligning to TRBD1. CDR3 length equals 14 residues. The germline gives CDR1 SQVTM, CDR2 ANQGSEA. V lost 4 bases and J lost 1; bases outside the gene matches: 5.

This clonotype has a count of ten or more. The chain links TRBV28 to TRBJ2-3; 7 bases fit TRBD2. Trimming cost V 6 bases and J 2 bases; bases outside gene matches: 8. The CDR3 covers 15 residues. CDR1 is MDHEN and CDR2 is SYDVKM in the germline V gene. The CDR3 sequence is CASSSGQRDTDTQYF. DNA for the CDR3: TGTGCCAGCAGCTCGGGCCAGCGGGACACAGATACGCAGTATTTT.

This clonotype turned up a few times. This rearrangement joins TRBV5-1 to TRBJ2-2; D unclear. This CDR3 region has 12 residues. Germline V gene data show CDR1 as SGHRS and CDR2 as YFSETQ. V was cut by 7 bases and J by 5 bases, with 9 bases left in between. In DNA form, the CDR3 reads TGCGCCAGCCAAAGGATGACCGGGGAGCTGTTTTTT. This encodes CASQRMTGELFF.

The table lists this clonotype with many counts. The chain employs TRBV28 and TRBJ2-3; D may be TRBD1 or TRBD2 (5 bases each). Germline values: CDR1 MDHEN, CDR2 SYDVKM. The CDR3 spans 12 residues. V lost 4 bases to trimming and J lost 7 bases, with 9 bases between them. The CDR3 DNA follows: TGTGCCAGCAGTTGGGACCGCCATACGCAGTATTTT. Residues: CASSWDRHTQYF.

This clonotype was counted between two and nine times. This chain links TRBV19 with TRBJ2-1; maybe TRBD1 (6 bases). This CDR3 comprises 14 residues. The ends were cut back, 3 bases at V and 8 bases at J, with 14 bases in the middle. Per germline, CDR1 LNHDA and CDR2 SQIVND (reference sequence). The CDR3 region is CASSMDSLPDEQFF. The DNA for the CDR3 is TGTGCCAGTAGTATGGACAGTTTACCAGATGAGCAGTTCTTC.

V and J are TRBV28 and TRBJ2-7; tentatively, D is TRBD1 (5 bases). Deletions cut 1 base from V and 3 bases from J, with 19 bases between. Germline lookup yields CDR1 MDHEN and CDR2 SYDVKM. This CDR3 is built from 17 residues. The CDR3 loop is CASSLSKRPRTHYEQYV. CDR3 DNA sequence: TGTGCCAGCAGTTTATCCAAAAGGCCCCGGACACACTACGAGCAGTACGTC.

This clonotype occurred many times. CDR3 amino acids: CSARDPRDSRNQPQHF. Here the CDR3 DNA reads TGCAGTGCTAGAGATCCCAGGGACTCTCGCAATCAGCCCCAGCATTTT. The V and J genes are TRBV20-1 and TRBJ1-5; TRBD1 is a possible D gene (5 bases). The CDR3 length is 16 residues. Trimming cost V 0 bases and J 2 bases, with 14 bases left between them. Per germline, CDR1 DFQATT and CDR2 SNEGSKA (reference sequence).

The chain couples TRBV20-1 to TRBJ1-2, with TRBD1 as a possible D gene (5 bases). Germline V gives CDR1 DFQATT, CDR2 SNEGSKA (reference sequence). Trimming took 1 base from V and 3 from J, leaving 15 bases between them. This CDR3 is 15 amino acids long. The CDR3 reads CSARAPSPGDYGYTF. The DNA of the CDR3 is TGCAGTGCTAGAGCTCCGTCCCCGGGGGACTATGGCTACACCTTC.